This T cell receptor (beta chain) was sequenced during a study of tumor and adjacent non-tumor tissue in lung cancer (dated by TCRdb to the late 2010s). Regarding the research as a whole: Patients with adenocarcinoma (over 11), squamous cell carcinoma (2) and small cell lung cancer (1) were included in the cohort. Sequencing produced 130 million or so productive TCRbeta reads in total, an average of approximately 4.2 million reads per sample. Ages among the 15 or so patients ranged from roughly 31 to 76 years, there were approximately ten men and 5 women, and disease was at TNM stage I to III. The study compared bulk TCRbeta repertoires between lung tumor tissue and matched distant non-tumor lung tissue from approximately 14 lung cancer patients. For each patient, one tumor sample and one normal lung sample were taken, giving around 30 paired specimens that underwent TCRbeta CDR3 sequencing.

Overall results and qualifications from the work: Because peripheral blood was not sequenced, the blood TCRbeta repertoires of the lung cancer patients in the study went unexamined. The cohort had only roughly 14 patients, and the authors noted that larger samples and more detailed clinical data are needed. Tumor tissue showed significantly greater TCR diversity (inverse Simpson) than normal lung tissue (approximately 400 vs 170, P = 0.0075, Mann-Whitney U test). Significantly higher TCR diversity was found in younger patients, and higher tumor TCR diversity was associated with shorter overall and disease-free survival. Neither the sequencing platform nor unique molecular identifiers are named or mentioned anywhere in the methods. The top 100 clones made up a significantly larger cumulative share of the repertoire in normal lung than in tumor tissue.

The library was generated by multiplex PCR. The sample was run on an Illumina HiSeq 2500. Following protocols modified from ARM-PCR, the researchers constructed TCRbeta libraries through three rounds of nested PCR with primers (Table S4). Before sequencing, PCR products of 200-500 bp were cut from the gel and purified using the QIAquick gel extraction kit. The paper's processing steps were these. Trimmomatic was used to clean the reads, FLASH was used to merge the reads into complete CDR3 sequences, and MiTCR was used to assign the reads to V(D)J germline segments. Clonal diversity was computed as the inverse Simpson's index with VDJtools. In-frame sequences lacking a premature stop codon were counted as productive reads. TCRdb passed the public sequencing reads through fastp at Q25 and MiXCR, retaining productive beta sequences. CDR3 protein duplicates are merged, each entry listing the most common genes and DNA. None of the V and J calls come from the authors' own analysis; TCRdb made them. The table for this sample lists about 140,000 distinct CDR3 sequences; approximately 66% of them were counted only once. Around a sixth of the sample belongs to the ten largest clones.

About this clonotype: This receptor's antigen is unknown. Base qualities are not provided; no much larger clone lies one nucleotide away.

RNA was isolated from bulk unsorted tissue, and RNA quality was assessed with a NanoDrop ND-1000 and an Agilent 2100. Newly diagnosed lung cancer patients without prior chemotherapy who had been admitted for thoracic surgery in China between August and November 2014 were enrolled as donors. Patients with previous radiotherapy or chemotherapy, or with another concurrent cancer, were excluded from the study. Pieces of surgical tissue measuring about 1-2.1 cm3 were kept in RNAlater solution and stored at -80 degrees C until use. CDR1 and CDR2, looked up from the germline V gene (reference sequence), are SGHKS and YYEKEE. Inclusive of the bounding cysteine and phenylalanine, the CDR3 is 17 residues long. Only CDR3 DNA remains: 51 bases, in frame from the first base. V loses 4 bases, J loses 3 bases, and the germline ends lie 20 bases apart.

Sequences were obtained from lung tumor tissue. The rearranged chain carries TRBV5-5 and TRBJ2-1; the D region may be TRBD1 or TRBD2, each matching 5 bases equally. The TCR originated in a man between 60 and 70 years old with small cell lung cancer. CDR3 protein: CASSPQLRDGNYNEQFF. At the DNA level, the sequence is TGTGCCAGCAGCCCACAACTCCGGGACGGCAACTACAATGAGCAGTTCTTC.